This T cell receptor (beta chain) was retrieved from a study of molecular identifiers for immune sequencing clone quantification. CDR3 length: 16 amino acids. Germline V lookup: CDR1 LGHNA, CDR2 YNFKEQ. V dropped 5 bases and J dropped 6; count of bases not matched to a gene: 12. TCRdb reprocessed the PCR reads with MiXCR, giving one entry per CDR3 protein. The sample records about 53,000 distinct CDR3 sequences, approximately 40% being singletons. Material: naive CD8+ T cells from blood, with Jurkat cell RNA spiked in. Subset reported: FACS-sorted CD8+CD4-CCR7+CD45RA+ naive T cells. The chain joins TRBV4-2 to TRBJ2-2; 7 bases are shared with TRBD1. This TCR was recovered from a human donor in good health. Some libraries in this study had Jurkat cell RNA spiked in. The CDR3 loop is CASSFQTGFFSGELFF. CDR3 sequence (DNA): TGTGCCAGCAGCTTCCAGACAGGGTTTTTTTCCGGGGAGCTGTTTTTT.